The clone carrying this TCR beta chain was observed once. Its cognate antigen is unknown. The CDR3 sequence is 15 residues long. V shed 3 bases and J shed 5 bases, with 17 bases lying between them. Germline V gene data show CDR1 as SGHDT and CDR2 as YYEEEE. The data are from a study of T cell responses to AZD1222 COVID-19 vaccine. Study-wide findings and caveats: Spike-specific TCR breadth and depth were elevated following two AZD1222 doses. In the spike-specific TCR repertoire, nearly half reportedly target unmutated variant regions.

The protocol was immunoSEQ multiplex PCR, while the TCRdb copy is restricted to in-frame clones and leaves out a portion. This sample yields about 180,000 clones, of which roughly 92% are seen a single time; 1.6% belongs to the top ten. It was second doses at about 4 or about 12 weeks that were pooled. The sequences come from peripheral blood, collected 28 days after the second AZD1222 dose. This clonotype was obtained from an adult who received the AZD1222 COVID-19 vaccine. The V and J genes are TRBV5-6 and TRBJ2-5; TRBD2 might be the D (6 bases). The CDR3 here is CASSSEGPGRETQYF. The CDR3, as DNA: TGTGCCAGCAGCTCGGAGGGTCCAGGACGGGAGACCCAGTACTTC.